These 31 T cell receptor beta chains share one sample of origin, sequenced in a study of T cells in Graves' hyperthyroidism and ophthalmopathy (dated by TCRdb to 2018 to 2020). Libraries were prepared through multiplex PCR. The run used an Illumina HiSeq 2000. Amplification of TCR beta CDR3 regions was carried out from RNA transcripts. For the first round of RT-PCR on the TCR CDR3, the HTBI primer set was used together with the Qiagen OneStep RT-PCR kit. TCRdb handled the public reads itself, with Q25 trimming in fastp and clone calling in MiXCR, and kept productive beta chains. Records with the same CDR3 protein are collapsed into one entry carrying the most frequent genes and DNA. For this sample the table gives 550,000 to 600,000 distinct CDR3 sequences, of which 16% were detected only once. The ten largest clones take up around 19% of the sample. Sequenced material: blood. These receptors originate from a woman aged 18-35 years with Graves' hyperthyroidism.

This clonotype has only a few counts. The CDR3 reads CSAREAAGGQPQHF. CDR3 coding DNA: TGCAGTGCTAGAGAGGCGGCAGGGGGACAGCCCCAGCATTTT. The chain has TRBV20-1 and TRBJ1-5; TRBD1 matches at 7 bases. This CDR3 contains 14 residues. With V trimmed by 0 bases and J by 7 bases, 6 bases remained unmatched. The germline V gene encodes CDR1 DFQATT and CDR2 SNEGSKA (reference sequence).

This clonotype was detected only a few times. V is TRBV6-1 and J is TRBJ2-1, with D tentatively TRBD1 (6 bases). This CDR3 spans 15 amino acids. Germline V gene sequence: CDR1 MNHNS, CDR2 SASEGT. Between the trimmed V and J ends, which lost 4 bases and 4 bases, there was a span of 14 bases. The CDR3 is CASSGQGGGYNEQFF. CDR3 nucleotide sequence: TGTGCCAGCAGTGGACAAGGGGGTGGGTACAATGAGCAGTTCTTC.

This chain joins TRBV19 and TRBJ1-5; possible D gene TRBD1, 5 bases. V was shortened by 4 bases and J by 0 bases, with 19 bases between the two germline ends. The CDR3 has 18 residues. Per germline, CDR1 LNHDA and CDR2 SQIVND (reference sequence). The CDR3 bases are TGTGCCAGTAGTACCCGCCTGGGGGTGGAAGATAGCAATCAGCCCCAGCATTTT. Its protein is CASSTRLGVEDSNQPQHF.

This clonotype was seen ten or more times. The chain couples TRBV6-2 or TRBV6-3 to TRBJ2-7; D unresolved. Trimming removed 0 bases at V and 1 base at J, with 10 bases between. CDR3 length: 15 residues. Germline V gene lookup returns CDR1 MNHEY and CDR2 SVGEGT. CDR3: CASSYSFSGSYEQYF. The DNA for the CDR3 is TGTGCCAGCAGTTACTCGTTTTCAGGTTCCTACGAGCAGTACTTC.

This chain connects TRBV20-1 to TRBJ2-5; TRBD1 agrees at 8 bases. Germline trimming cut 5 bases from V and 5 bases from J; bases unmatched to any gene: 7. CDR1 is DFQATT and CDR2 is SNEGSKA in the germline V gene (reference sequence). CDR3 size: 13 residues. The DNA of the CDR3 is TGCAGTGCTCTCCGCAGGACAGGGGAGACCCAGTACTTC. Its protein product is CSALRRTGETQYF.

This clonotype was seen at least ten times. This chain connects TRBV7-9 to TRBJ2-7; 9 nucleotides align to TRBD2. Germline CDR1 and CDR2: SEHNR and FQNEAQ (reference sequence). After removal of 5 bases from V and 3 bases from J, the junction contained 5 bases not matched to a gene. The CDR3 contains 14 residues. Written as DNA, the CDR3 is TGTGCCAGCAGCATGACTAGCGGATACTACGAGCAGTACTTC. This translates into CASSMTSGYYEQYF.

This clonotype has only a few counts. The chain couples TRBV5-1 to TRBJ2-3; 7 nucleotides line up with TRBD1. This CDR3 has 17 residues. Germline V lookup: CDR1 SGHRS, CDR2 YFSETQ. After removal of 7 bases from V and 0 bases from J, the junction contained 14 bases not matched to a gene. The CDR3: CASSKNPPGQSTDTQYF. CDR3 DNA sequence: TGCGCCAGCTCCAAAAACCCCCCGGGACAGAGCACAGATACGCAGTATTTT.

The V gene is TRBV29-1, the J gene TRBJ2-1; D is possibly TRBD2 (6 bases). V was clipped by 7 bases and J by 7 bases, with 20 bases between them. The CDR3 contains 14 residues. Looked up from germline, CDR1 is SQVTM and CDR2 is ANQGSEA. CDR3 in amino acids: CSGTGTSKNNEQFF. The CDR3 DNA sequence: TGCAGCGGAACCGGGACTTCGAAGAATAATGAGCAGTTCTTC.

This clonotype has at least ten counts. V and J are TRBV18 and TRBJ2-3; D is unresolved. CDR3 length: 13 amino acids. V was clipped by 3 bases and J by 2 bases, with 6 bases between them. Germline values: CDR1 KGHSH, CDR2 LQKENI. CDR3 nucleotide sequence: TGTGCCAGCTCACCCCTTACCACAGATACGCAGTATTTT. Protein: CASSPLTTDTQYF.

This clonotype was picked up many times. The gene calls are TRBV6-5 and TRBJ1-1; D may be TRBD1 (6 bases). Germline values: CDR1 MNHEY, CDR2 SVGAGI. This CDR3 contains 14 residues. V gave up 2 bases and J gave up 4 bases, with 11 bases separating them. The CDR3 DNA follows: TGTGCCAGCAGTTACGGGGGACATACCACTGAAGCTTTCTTT. It translates to CASSYGGHTTEAFF.

V is TRBV29-1 and J is TRBJ1-3; D not certain. Trimming shortened V by 5 bases and J by 7 bases, and 12 bases separated the two germline ends. This CDR3 comprises 12 residues. The germline CDR1 and CDR2 sequences are SQVTM and ANQGSEA. CDR3 DNA sequence: TGCAGCGTTTACACGGCGTGGAACACCATATATTTT. It translates to CSVYTAWNTIYF.

This chain links TRBV27 with TRBJ1-1, with D possibly TRBD1 on 5 matching bases. Between the trimmed V and J ends, which lost 5 bases and 5 bases, there was a span of 21 bases. The CDR3 runs 16 residues. The germline gives CDR1 MNHEY, CDR2 SMNVEV (reference sequence). CDR3 sequence (DNA): TGTGCCAGCAGTAAAAGAGCGAGGGGTTATGTAACTGAAGCTTTCTTT. Protein sequence: CASSKRARGYVTEAFF.

The sample holds many counts of this clonotype. The CDR3 spells CASSGGGQGTSGKYNEQFF. The CDR3 nucleotides read TGTGCCAGCAGCGGGGGGGGACAGGGGACTAGCGGGAAATACAATGAGCAGTTCTTC. The chain carries TRBV9 and TRBJ2-1; the match to TRBD2 covers 13 bases. This CDR3 comprises 19 residues. V trimming: 3 bases; J trimming: 4 bases; junction bases outside the gene matches: 13. Looked up from germline, CDR1 is SGDLS and CDR2 is YYNGEE.

The J gene is TRBJ2-6, the V gene TRBV15; D ambiguous. The germline V gene encodes CDR1 LNHNV and CDR2 YYDKDF (reference sequence). This CDR3 is built from 15 residues. The germline V and J ends were trimmed by 2 bases and 0 bases, with 5 bases remaining between them. The CDR3 region has the DNA TGTGCCACCAGCAGAATGGGCTCTGGGGCCAACGTCCTGACTTTC. Translating it yields CATSRMGSGANVLTF.

In this sample, this clonotype turned up many times. The chain combines TRBV6-1 with TRBJ1-1; D remains ambiguous. Trimming removed 2 bases at V and 4 bases at J, with 14 bases between. The germline V gene has CDR1 MNHNS and CDR2 SASEGT. This CDR3 is 15 amino acids long. This chain's CDR3 is CASSETNRRATEAFF. The CDR3 coding sequence is TGTGCCAGCAGTGAAACGAACCGACGGGCCACTGAAGCTTTCTTT.

A few counts support this clonotype. V is TRBV24-1 and J is TRBJ2-3; TRBD2 agrees at 12 bases. Losses at the gene ends were 3 bases for V and 0 bases for J; bases not matched to a gene: 3. The CDR3 extends over 17 amino acids. Per the germline V gene, CDR1 is KGHDR and CDR2 is SFDVKD. CDR3 in DNA: TGTGCCACCAGTGATGCTAGCGGGAGGGGGAGCACAGATACGCAGTATTTT. Protein product: CATSDASGRGSTDTQYF.

This clonotype was recorded once. V gene TRBV6-5 combines with J gene TRBJ2-7, with TRBD1 matching over 8 bases. CDR3 length: 12 residues. After removal of 8 bases from V and 4 bases from J, the junction contained 4 bases not matched to a gene. Germline V lookup: CDR1 MNHEY, CDR2 SVGAGI. The CDR3 DNA sequence: TGTGCCAGCGTTAGACAGGGGTACGAGCAGTACTTC. This translates into CASVRQGYEQYF.

For this clonotype: A much larger clone differs by one base, so this may be a read error. The rearrangement joins TRBV20-1 to TRBJ1-5; possible D gene TRBD1, 5 bases. The length of the CDR3 is 14 residues. Per the germline V gene, CDR1 is DFQATT and CDR2 is SNEGSKA (reference sequence). Here the CDR3 DNA reads TGCAGTGCCTTCGTCGGGGGTAGCAATCAGCCCCCGCATTTT. It translates to CSAFVGGSNQPPHF.

As for this clonotype: A much larger clone differs from this one at a single base, so this may be a read error. The chain employs TRBV29-1 and TRBJ2-1; 10 bases align to TRBD2. The CDR3 has 15 residues. Per germline, CDR1 SQVTM and CDR2 ANQGSEA. DNA of the CDR3: TGCAGCGTTGAGCGGCTAGCGGGGGCCCTCAATGAGCGGTTCTTC. Residues: CSVERLAGALNERFF.

The sample holds a few counts of this clonotype. This rearrangement joins TRBV18 to TRBJ1-1; maybe TRBD1 (6 bases). Germline-derived CDR1 and CDR2 are KGHSH and LQKENI. The CDR3 has 16 residues. V shed 4 bases and J shed 8 bases, with 23 bases lying between them. The CDR3 DNA reads as TGTGCCAGCTCACGAACCTTGCCAGGGGCGATGGGGGAAGCTTTCTTT. This codes for CASSRTLPGAMGEAFF.

This clonotype was picked up many times. The chain carries TRBV2 and TRBJ1-2; D ambiguous. Germline-derived CDR1 and CDR2 are SNHLY and FYNNEI. This CDR3 is 13 amino acids long. Between the trimmed V and J ends, which lost 8 bases and 0 bases, there was a span of 10 bases. The CDR3 nucleotides are TGTGCCAGCCTCGTGCAGACTAACTATGGCTACACCTTC. Protein product: CASLVQTNYGYTF.

This clonotype was found many times. V gene TRBV6-1 combines with J gene TRBJ1-4, with D unclear. The CDR3 covers 15 residues. The V end lost 0 bases, the J end lost 6 bases, and 11 bases lay between the germline ends. CDR1 and CDR2 (germline): MNHNS, SASEGT. The CDR3 DNA reads as TGTGCCAGCAGTGAAGCAAGGGCAGCCGATGAAAAACTGTTTTTT. Its translation: CASSEARAADEKLFF.

The table lists this clonotype with a few counts. This chain links TRBV20-1 with TRBJ1-1; unclear D gene. Germline CDR1 DFQATT, CDR2 SNEGSKA (reference sequence). V gave up 1 base and J gave up 1 base, with 10 bases separating them. The CDR3 has 14 amino acids. The CDR3 nucleotides read TGCAGTGCTAGAGTGCGGCAGGAGAACACTGAAGCTTTCTTT. Its translation: CSARVRQENTEAFF.

The rearrangement joins TRBV4-1 to TRBJ2-1; weak D call: TRBD2 (6 bases). The CDR3 is 15 amino acids. Germline assignment: CDR1 MGHRA and CDR2 YSYEKL. V shed 2 bases and J shed 3 bases, with 11 bases lying between them. CDR3: CASSQIGGDYNEQFF. The DNA for the CDR3 is TGCGCCAGCAGCCAAATCGGGGGAGACTACAATGAGCAGTTCTTC.

V gene TRBV12-3 or TRBV12-4 combines with J gene TRBJ2-1, with a tentative D call TRBD2 (6 bases). The CDR3 has 14 amino acids. Trimming shortened V by 2 bases and J by 4 bases, and 9 bases separated the two germline ends. For the CDR3, the DNA is TGTGCCAGCAGTTTACGGGGGATGTACAATGAGCAGTTCTTC. This translates into CASSLRGMYNEQFF.

Ten or more counts support this clonotype. The rearrangement joins TRBV6-1 to TRBJ2-7, with D perhaps TRBD1 or TRBD2 (5 bases each). The germline gives CDR1 MNHNS, CDR2 SASEGT. V shed 6 bases and J shed 0 bases, with 15 bases lying between them. This CDR3 comprises 15 residues. CDR3 in amino acids: CASRPGKGSSYEQYF. CDR3 nucleotides: TGTGCCAGCAGACCAGGGAAGGGGAGCTCCTACGAGCAGTACTTC.

Many counts were recorded for this clonotype. V and J are TRBV28 and TRBJ1-2; D may be TRBD1 (5 bases). Germline V lookup: CDR1 MDHEN, CDR2 SYDVKM. V was clipped by 3 bases and J by 3 bases, with 8 bases between them. The CDR3 extends over 13 amino acids. CDR3 coding DNA: TGTGCCAGCAGTTTGCAGGGTGACTATGGCTACACCTTC. It is translated as CASSLQGDYGYTF.

V gene TRBV29-1 combines with J gene TRBJ2-4, with unresolved D. The CDR3 is 13 residues long. The V gene lost 3 bases and the J gene lost 9 bases, with 15 bases spanning the gap. Germline values: CDR1 SQVTM, CDR2 ANQGSEA. The CDR3 protein is CSVEREGAAIQYF. The CDR3 DNA reads TGCAGCGTTGAGCGTGAAGGAGCCGCCATTCAGTACTTC.

This clonotype was observed many times. This chain uses TRBV7-2 with TRBJ2-3; tentatively, D is TRBD1 (6 bases). CDR1 is SGHTA, CDR2 FQGNSA, per germline. The germline V and J ends were trimmed by 2 bases and 4 bases, with 13 bases remaining between them. The CDR3 covers 15 residues. The CDR3 spells CASSLSQGSSDTQYF. In DNA, the CDR3 is TGTGCCAGCAGCTTATCCCAGGGGAGTTCAGATACGCAGTATTTT.

There are many counts of this clonotype. This CDR3 is CASSSGQVNEQFF. For the CDR3, the DNA is TGTGCCAGCAGTTCGGGACAGGTCAATGAGCAGTTCTTC. This chain links TRBV2 with TRBJ2-1; 8 nucleotides line up with TRBD1. The V gene end was trimmed by 5 bases and the J gene end by 6 bases; junction bases not matched to a gene: 3. CDR1 SNHLY and CDR2 FYNNEI come from the germline V gene. The CDR3 runs to 13 residues.

This clonotype showed up just a few times. The rearrangement links TRBV7-9 to TRBJ1-4; TRBD1 might be the D (5 bases). Germline values: CDR1 SEHNR, CDR2 FQNEAQ (reference sequence). V was shortened by 1 base and J by 8 bases, with 20 bases between the two germline ends. The CDR3 extends over 17 amino acids. In nucleotides, the CDR3 is TGTGCCAGCAGCTTAGGACTGGTGTGGGACTTAGGAGAAAAACTGTTTTTT. Amino acid sequence: CASSLGLVWDLGEKLFF.